One sample yielded the 18 T cell receptor beta chains listed below, sequenced in a study of CD8 T cells in Susac syndrome. The authors reverse transcribed roughly 0.5 to 1 ug RNA with random hexamers. Each CDR3 protein is one row after TCRdb ran MiXCR on the immunoSEQ multiplex PCR reads. This table has 180,000 or so distinct CDR3 sequences, just under 95% appearing once. The sequencing input was CD4+ T cells from PBMCs. The receptors originated from a human donor in good health.

The chain has TRBV20-1 and TRBJ1-2; 8 bases are shared with TRBD1. V shed 6 bases and J 3 bases; nucleotides not matched to a gene: 6. The CDR3 length is 13 residues. Germline V gene data show CDR1 as DFQATT and CDR2 as SNEGSKA (reference sequence). The CDR3 DNA sequence: TGCAGTGCGCCTCAGGGGGCCGACTATGGCTACACCTTC. This codes for CSAPQGADYGYTF.

The V gene is TRBV29-1, the J gene TRBJ2-5; 11 bases map to TRBD1. Losses at the gene ends were 6 bases for V and 5 bases for J; bases not matched to a gene: 5. From germline, CDR1 is SQVTM and CDR2 ANQGSEA. The CDR3 is 13 amino acids. CDR3 DNA: TGCAGCGTGACCGGGACAGGGGGGGAGACCCAGTACTTC. The encoded protein is CSVTGTGGETQYF. Looking up the rest from reference TRBV29-1 and TRBJ2-5 gives the full variable domain: SAVISQKPSRDICQRGTSLTIQCQVDSQVTMMFWYRQQPGQSLTLIATANQGSEATYESGFVIDKFPISRPNLTFSTLTVSNMSPEDSSIYLCSVTGTGGETQYFGPGTRLLVL.

The rearrangement uses TRBV18 and TRBJ2-7; maybe TRBD1 (5 bases). This CDR3 region has 15 residues. The germline gives CDR1 KGHSH, CDR2 LQKENI. V lost 2 bases and J lost 1, with 12 bases in between. The CDR3 region has the DNA TGTGCCAGCTCACCAGACCAGGGAATGTCCTACGAGCAGTACTTC. It encodes CASSPDQGMSYEQYF.

The CDR3 is CASSKGNQPQHF. CDR3 in DNA: TGTGCCAGCAGCAAAGGGAATCAGCCCCAGCATTTT. The genes are TRBV7-2 and TRBJ1-5; D is uncertain. This CDR3 has 12 residues. V lost 5 bases, J lost 4 bases, and 6 bases lay in between. Germline-derived CDR1 and CDR2 are SGHTA and FQGNSA. Complete variable domain (other parts from reference TRBV7-2 and TRBJ1-5): GAGVSQSPSNKVTEKGKDVELRCDPISGHTALYWYRQSLGQGLEFLIYFQGNSAPDKSGLPSDRFSAERTGGSVSTLTIQRTQQEDSAVYLCASSKGNQPQHFGDGTRLSIL.

The V and J genes are TRBV3-1 and TRBJ1-2; D is uncertain. Germline values: CDR1 LGHDT, CDR2 YNNKEL (reference sequence). The CDR3 has 13 amino acids. V lost 3 bases and J 6 bases, leaving 11 bases between the germline ends. CDR3 in DNA: TGTGCCAGCAGCCAGAGAAGCGGGGATGGCTACACCTTC. Translated: CASSQRSGDGYTF. Based on the CDR3 plus reference TRBV3-1 and TRBJ1-2, the full variable domain is DTAVSQTPKYLVTQMGNDKSIKCEQNLGHDTMYWYKQDSKKFLKIMFSYNNKELIINETVPNRFSPKSPDKAHLNLHINSLELGDSAVYFCASSQRSGDGYTFGSGTRLTVV.

This clonotype was found once. The rearrangement links TRBV24-1 to TRBJ1-1; the match to TRBD1 covers 7 bases. Germline assignment: CDR1 KGHDR and CDR2 SFDVKD. The CDR3 runs to 14 residues. V was clipped by 6 bases and J by 4 bases; unmatched bases: 7. In nucleotides, the CDR3 is TGTGCCACCAGTAAGACAGGGATGGGCACTGAAGCTTTCTTT. Translating gives CATSKTGMGTEAFF.

The chain has TRBV4-3 and TRBJ1-1; D uncertain. Germline-derived CDR1 and CDR2 are LGHNA and YSLEER. The CDR3 spans 14 residues. Trimming took 1 base from V and 4 from J, leaving 10 bases between them. The CDR3 bases are TGCGCCAGCAGCCAAGCTTCTAGCGGCACTGAAGCTTTCTTT. Translated, it gives CASSQASSGTEAFF.

The gene calls are TRBV4-3 and TRBJ1-2; D gene uncertain. V was clipped by 3 bases and J by 4 bases, with 15 bases between them. The germline V gene has CDR1 LGHNA and CDR2 YSLEER. The CDR3 is made up of 15 amino acids. This chain's CDR3 is CASSHSGLKSYGYTF. Here the CDR3 DNA reads TGCGCCAGCAGCCACTCTGGGCTCAAGTCCTATGGCTACACCTTC.

This clonotype was seen only once. Here the CDR3 reads CASSLNDVETEAFF. In DNA, the CDR3 is TGCGCCAGCAGCCTAAATGATGTGGAGACTGAAGCTTTCTTT. This chain uses TRBV5-1 with TRBJ1-1; no reliable D call. The CDR3 totals 14 residues. The germline V and J ends were trimmed by 4 bases and 5 bases, with 15 bases remaining between them. The germline gives CDR1 SGHRS, CDR2 YFSETQ.

The chain carries TRBV20-1 and TRBJ2-1, with D maybe TRBD2 (7 bases). Between the trimmed V and J ends, which lost 3 bases and 6 bases, there was a span of 21 bases. This CDR3 is built from 16 residues. Germline lookup yields CDR1 DFQATT and CDR2 SNEGSKA (reference sequence). The CDR3 region has the DNA TGCAGTGCTAGGAGGGGGGGTGGAGGGCCGGGCAATGAGCAGTTCTTC. Its protein is CSARRGGGGPGNEQFF.

The chain links TRBV10-2 to TRBJ2-1; 12 bases fit TRBD1. The CDR3 is 13 residues long. The V segment lost 7 bases and the J segment 15 bases; nucleotides outside the gene matches: 10. Per germline, CDR1 WSHSY and CDR2 SAAADI. The CDR3 spells CASKLTGTGGTFF. CDR3 in DNA: TGCGCCAGCAAACTAACAGGGACAGGGGGCACGTTCTTC.

This clonotype was counted once. This chain links TRBV2 with TRBJ1-2; D gene unclear. Trimming pared 7 bases from V and 5 bases from J, leaving 11 bases between. The CDR3 consists of 12 residues. Germline CDR1 reads SNHLY; CDR2 reads FYNNEI. This CDR3 reads CASTEISYGYTF. DNA of the CDR3: TGTGCCAGCACGGAAATTTCGTATGGCTACACCTTC.

This clonotype was counted between two and nine times. The V call is TRBV20-1, the J call TRBJ2-5; 9 nucleotides match TRBD2. CDR3 length equals 12 residues. V was pared by 6 bases and J by 2 bases, with 1 base of the junction left unmatched. The germline V gene encodes CDR1 DFQATT and CDR2 SNEGSKA (reference sequence). CDR3 protein: CSATSGQETQYF. The DNA of the CDR3 is TGCAGTGCGACTAGCGGACAAGAGACCCAGTACTTC.

The chain has TRBV12-3 or TRBV12-4 and TRBJ2-7, with a possible D match to TRBD1 (6 bases). This CDR3 contains 13 residues. V lost 3 bases to trimming and J lost 3 bases, with 9 bases between them. The CDR3 nucleotides read TGTGCCAGCAGTTTTCTCAGGGGCTACGAGCAGTACTTC. This codes for CASSFLRGYEQYF.

V gene TRBV5-4 combines with J gene TRBJ2-5; D not certain. Germline CDR1 reads SGHNT; CDR2 reads YYREEE (reference sequence). V was cut by 4 bases and J by 0 bases, with 16 bases left in between. CDR3 size: 16 residues. The CDR3 loop is CASSQDSDGYQETQYF. In DNA form, the CDR3 reads TGTGCCAGCAGCCAAGATTCGGACGGGTACCAAGAGACCCAGTACTTC.

The chain combines TRBV30 with TRBJ1-1; 11 bases match TRBD1. Trimming at V came to 1 base and at J to 6 bases, leaving 4 bases not matched to a gene. The CDR3 spans 14 residues. Germline V CDR1 and CDR2: GTSNPN, SVGIG (reference sequence). CDR3 amino acids: CAWSGMGQGAEAFF. CDR3 DNA: TGTGCCTGGAGTGGCATGGGACAGGGGGCTGAAGCTTTCTTT. The complete variable domain, with remaining parts taken from reference TRBV30 and TRBJ1-1, reads SQTIHQWPATLVQPVGSPLSLECTVEGTSNPNLYWYRQAAGRGLQLLFYSVGIGQISSEVPQNLSASRPQDRQFILSSKKLLLSDSGFYLCAWSGMGQGAEAFFGQGTRLTVV.

The sample holds one count of this clonotype. The chain joins TRBV30 to TRBJ1-4; D is perhaps TRBD1 (5 bases). The V end lost 2 bases, the J end lost 5 bases, and 12 bases lay between the germline ends. Per the germline V gene, CDR1 is GTSNPN and CDR2 is SVGIG (reference sequence). There are 14 residues in the CDR3. The CDR3 nucleotides are TGTGCCTGGAGTTCCAGGAGGGGCAATGAAAAACTGTTTTTT. It specifies CAWSSRRGNEKLFF.

J is TRBJ1-2 and V is TRBV27, with 9 bases lining up with TRBD1. CDR1 and CDR2 (germline): MNHEY, SMNVEV (reference sequence). With 8 bases clipped from V and 2 bases from J, the junction kept 3 bases outside the gene matches. The CDR3 is 13 amino acids. CDR3 nucleotide sequence: TGTGCCAGCTCGGGACAGGGAAACTATGGCTACACCTTC. It specifies CASSGQGNYGYTF.